A selection of T cell receptor beta chains follows, all from one sample in a study of siplizumab effects on memory and regulatory T cells. TCRdb's copy holds only in-frame clones and misses some; the assay was immunoSEQ multiplex PCR. This sample has 99,000 or so clones; more than 85% occur once, and the top ten carry 0.62%. The sequenced material came from Tregs sorted from blood. These receptors were taken from a human donor in good health. Each CDR3 is given with its conserved first and last residue. Each record gives: V gene, CDR3 length, clone size, J gene, D gene, CDR3 DNA, CDR3 protein. The D gene is left open where the match is weak. Clone size is shown for a subset of rows, as once, few, many or a class of expanded clone.

>TRBV2|15|few|TRBJ1-1|TRBD1
TGTGCCAGCGGTGAGCCAGGGGGAAGGGGCACTGAAGCTTTCTTT
CASGEPGGRGTEAFF
>TRBV5-4|12|NA|TRBJ2-1|NA
TGTGCCAGCACCACCCCGGGGCTGGAGCAGTTCTTC
CASTTPGLEQFF
>TRBV27|15|NA|TRBJ1-1|NA
TGTGCCAGCAGGCCCCCTGGGGGGTTAACACTGACAGCTTTCTTT
CASRPPGGLTLTAFF
>TRBV12-1|16|NA|TRBJ2-7|NA
TGTGCCAGCACCTTGGGGCCCGGAGCCAAATCCTACGAGCAGTACTTC
CASTLGPGAKSYEQYF
>TRBV11-2|13|NA|TRBJ1-2|NA
TGTGCCAGCAGCTTAGAGGGGGCGGGCGGCTACACCTTC
CASSLEGAGGYTF
>TRBV11-3|15|NA|TRBJ2-1|NA
TGTGCCAGCAGCTTGGGCAGGGCCCTCTACAATGAGCAGTTCTTC
CASSLGRALYNEQFF
>TRBV4-3|15|NA|TRBJ1-5|TRBD1
TGCGCCAGCAGCCAAGACAGGGGGCCCAATCAGCCCCAGCATTTT
CASSQDRGPNQPQHF
>TRBV2|14|NA|TRBJ2-3|NA
TGTGCCAGCCGCTCAGGGTCCTCCACAGATACGCAGTATTTT
CASRSGSSTDTQYF
>TRBV2|15|NA|TRBJ2-1|NA
TGTGCCAGCAGGGGGGGGCGGGAATCATACAATGAGCAGTTCTTC
CASRGGRESYNEQFF
>TRBV5-4|13|NA|TRBJ1-3|NA
TGTGCCAGCACCCGGCCGGGGGGGAACACCATATATTTT
CASTRPGGNTIYF
>TRBV18|13|NA|TRBJ2-7|TRBD1
TGTGCCAGCTCAACCAGGGGGCTGGGCGAGCAGTACTTC
CASSTRGLGEQYF
>TRBV7-2|14|NA|TRBJ1-5|NA
TGTGCCAGCAGCTTAGGCGCAGGGAACCAGCCCCAGCATTTT
CASSLGAGNQPQHF
>TRBV6-1|13|NA|TRBJ1-1|TRBD1
TGTGCCAGCAAAACAGGGGTGAACACTGAAGCTTTCTTT
CASKTGVNTEAFF
>TRBV10-3|15|NA|TRBJ1-1|NA
TGTGCCATCACGAAGGGGTGGGGGTCGGACACTGAAGCTTTCTTT
CAITKGWGSDTEAFF